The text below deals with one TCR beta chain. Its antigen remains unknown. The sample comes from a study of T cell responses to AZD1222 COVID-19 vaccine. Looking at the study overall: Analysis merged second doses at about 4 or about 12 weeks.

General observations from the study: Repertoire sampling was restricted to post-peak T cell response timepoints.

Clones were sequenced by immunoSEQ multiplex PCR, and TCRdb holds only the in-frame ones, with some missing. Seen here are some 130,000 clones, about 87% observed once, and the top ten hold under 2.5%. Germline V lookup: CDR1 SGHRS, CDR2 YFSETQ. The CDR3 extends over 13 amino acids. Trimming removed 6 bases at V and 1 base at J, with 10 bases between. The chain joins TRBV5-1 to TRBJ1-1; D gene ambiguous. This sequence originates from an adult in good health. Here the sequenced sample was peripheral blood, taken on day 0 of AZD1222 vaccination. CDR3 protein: CASKTGSNTEAFF. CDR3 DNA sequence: TGCGCCAGCAAGACGGGATCGAACACTGAAGCTTTCTTT.